Shown below are 7 T cell receptor beta chains from a single sample sequenced in a study of monozygotic twins with inflammatory bowel disease. TCRdb re-called the 5' RACE reads and catalogs CDR3 proteins one per entry, DNA excluded. The sample features some 210,000 distinct CDR3 sequences, with around 1.5% in its top ten. The sample taken for sequencing was blood. These receptors came from a human donor with ulcerative colitis or Crohn's disease, or a healthy co-twin of an affected twin (not recorded which).

V gene TRBV20-1 combines with J gene TRBJ2-3; the D call of TRBD2 rests on TCRdb alone, since no DNA is present to check it. The CDR3 has 17 amino acids. The germline V gene encodes CDR1 DFQATT and CDR2 SNEGSKA (reference sequence). This CDR3 is CSAREGLAGGGTDTQYF.

The chain carries TRBV7-9 and TRBJ1-2. This CDR3 region has 13 residues. Germline V gene lookup returns CDR1 SEHNR and CDR2 FQNEAQ (reference sequence). CDR3 amino acids: CASSLATDYGYTF.

The chain links TRBV5-1 to TRBJ2-7; TCRdb selects TRBD1, and the lack of DNA leaves this call unchecked. The CDR3 runs to 15 residues. Looked up from germline, CDR1 is SGHRS and CDR2 is YFSETQ. The CDR3 loop is CASSLDRSREAEQYF.

This sequence joins TRBV18 and TRBJ2-3. The CDR3 is 15 amino acids. Germline CDR1 and CDR2: KGHSH and LQKENI. This CDR3 reads CASSPRSGGADTQYF.

The chain has TRBV5-1 and TRBJ2-3; lacking DNA, the TRBD2 call made by TCRdb goes unchecked. Germline CDR1 SGHRS, CDR2 YFSETQ. CDR3 size: 15 residues. The CDR3 sequence is CASSISGGTPDTQYF.

V and J are TRBV7-7 and TRBJ2-5; TCRdb indicates TRBD1, and absent DNA this call remains unverified. The germline CDR1 and CDR2 sequences are SSHAT and FNYEAQ (reference sequence). The CDR3 loop spans 15 amino acids. This chain's CDR3 is CASSPGTAKRGTQYF.

V is TRBV29-1 and J is TRBJ2-3; checking the TCRdb D call of TRBD2 is not possible without DNA. The CDR3 sequence is 13 residues long. From germline, CDR1 is SQVTM and CDR2 ANQGSEA. The CDR3 spells CSAPMLPTDTQYF.